The next 9 T cell receptor beta chains were all read from a single sample in a study of blood T cell repertoires in COVID-19. This table comes from immunoSEQ multiplex PCR, and its TCRdb copy is limited to in-frame clones, with some not included. The sample has over 200,000 clones, roughly 86% seen once; the top ten hold approximately 9.8%. Sequenced: peripheral blood. The receptors come from a man in his forties who had recovered from COVID-19.

This clone was counted only a few times. J is TRBJ1-2 and V is TRBV28, with TRBD1 matching 7 bases. The CDR3 runs 15 residues. The germline CDR1 and CDR2 sequences are MDHEN and SYDVKM. Germline trimming cut 1 base from V and 4 bases from J; bases unmatched to any gene: 6. This chain's CDR3 is CASSLFPTGTYGYTF. The CDR3 bases are TGTGCCAGCAGTTTATTCCCGACAGGGACCTATGGCTACACCTTC.

The rearrangement joins TRBV10-3 to TRBJ2-7; TRBD2 matches at 7 bases. Trimming at V came to 3 bases and at J to 6 bases, leaving 11 bases not matched to a gene. Per the germline V gene, CDR1 is ENHRY and CDR2 is SYGVKD. CDR3 length: 15 residues. In DNA form, the CDR3 reads TGTGCCATCAGTGATGGAGGCGGGAGAAAAGGCGAGCAGTACTTC. Translated: CAISDGGGRKGEQYF.

This clone was recorded once. The chain uses TRBV30 and TRBJ2-7, with 8 bases identical to TRBD2. V shed 2 bases and J 3 bases; nucleotides not matched to a gene: 6. CDR3 size: 14 residues. Germline V gene data show CDR1 as GTSNPN and CDR2 as SVGIG (reference sequence). Here the CDR3 reads CAWSHPGGGYEQYF. CDR3 nucleotide sequence: TGTGCCTGGAGTCATCCGGGAGGGGGCTACGAGCAGTACTTC.

The J gene is TRBJ1-1, the V gene TRBV5-6; D unclear. The CDR3 runs to 15 residues. V was clipped by 4 bases and J by 8 bases, with 21 bases between them. The germline V gene encodes CDR1 SGHDT and CDR2 YYEEEE. CDR3 DNA sequence: TGTGCCAGCAGCCCCCGTTCCCGACTAGGGTGGGAAGCTTTCTTT. It encodes CASSPRSRLGWEAFF.

This clone was counted once. The J gene is TRBJ2-1, the V gene TRBV27; 7 bases are a match to TRBD2. The CDR3 has 15 amino acids. Trimming took 0 bases from V and 8 from J; bases not matched to a gene: 7. Germline V lookup: CDR1 MNHEY, CDR2 SMNVEV (reference sequence). The CDR3 loop is CASSLSFRGDHEQFF. The CDR3 DNA follows: TGTGCCAGCAGTTTATCGTTCCGGGGGGATCATGAGCAGTTCTTC.

The J gene is TRBJ2-3, the V gene TRBV24-1; 8 bases are a match to TRBD2. V shed 3 bases, J shed 6 bases, and the junction held 13 bases outside the gene matches. Per the germline V gene, CDR1 is KGHDR and CDR2 is SFDVKD. This CDR3 spans 17 amino acids. This CDR3 is CATSDKRLAGFIDTQYF. In nucleotides, the CDR3 is TGTGCCACCAGTGATAAGAGGCTAGCGGGCTTTATTGATACGCAGTATTTT.

V gene TRBV30 combines with J gene TRBJ1-2; D might be TRBD1 (6 bases). Trimming stripped 4 bases from V and 6 bases from J, with 12 bases between. Germline CDR1 GTSNPN, CDR2 SVGIG (reference sequence). This CDR3 is built from 12 residues. CDR3 sequence (DNA): TGTGCCTGGAAGGGATACAGGGATGGCTACACCTTC. Translation: CAWKGYRDGYTF.

The chain carries TRBV3-1 (or the pseudogene TRBV3-2) and TRBJ2-3; TRBD2 aligns across 7 bases. The CDR3 runs 17 residues. Trimming removed 0 bases from V and 2 bases from J; junction bases left unmatched: 8. Germline V gene lookup returns CDR1 LGHDT and CDR2 YNNKEL (reference sequence). CDR3 nucleotides: TGTGCCAGCAGCCAAGAAAGAGGGAGGGCATTCACAGATACGCAGTATTTT. This gives the protein CASSQERGRAFTDTQYF.

The CDR3 region has the DNA TGTGCCAGCAGTTACCGTGGACAAGGGGCCGGTCGAGAAGCTTTCTTT. It yields the protein CASSYRGQGAGREAFF. The chain carries TRBV6-5 and TRBJ1-1; TRBD1 might be the D (5 bases). V lost 2 bases and J lost 8, with 21 bases in between. The germline gives CDR1 MNHEY, CDR2 SVGAGI. This CDR3 region has 16 residues.